Below, 8 T cell receptor beta chains from the same sample are listed, as sequenced in a study of spatial heterogeneity in lung cancer. Time point indicated: sample taken at primary tumor resection. Sequencing covered unsorted whole RNA taken from tumor, nontumor lung or frozen PBMC. One entry per CDR3 protein results from TCRdb running MiXCR on the 5' RACE reads. The sample includes around 4,000 distinct CDR3 sequences, about 21% of them seen just once. The sample consisted of normal lung tissue next to the tumor, taken at surgery. All receptors derive from a female donor with early-stage non-small cell lung cancer.

This clonotype ranks as medium-sized. The library was prepared for alpha chains; this beta chain is a stray read, so its frequency means little. V is TRBV13 and J is TRBJ2-1; D not certain. Looked up from germline, CDR1 is PRHDT and CDR2 is FYEKMQ (reference sequence). The V and J ends lost 0 bases and 9 bases respectively, with 9 bases between them. The CDR3 length is 13 residues. Here the CDR3 reads CASSLGLVGEQFF. CDR3 nucleotides: TGTGCCAGCAGCTTAGGCCTCGTTGGTGAGCAGTTCTTC.

Judged by abundance, this clonotype is medium-sized (0.01 to 0.1%). This beta chain was picked up by a library intended for alpha chains and is off target, so its count carries little meaning. The V call is TRBV11-2, the J call TRBJ2-1; 14 bases match TRBD2. J lost 9 bases, V lost 5 bases, and 9 bases had no gene match. The germline V gene has CDR1 SGHAT and CDR2 FQNNGV. The CDR3 extends over 16 amino acids. The CDR3 region is CASSGGLAGGSGEQFF. The CDR3 DNA sequence: TGTGCCAGCAGCGGCGGACTAGCGGGGGGATCTGGTGAGCAGTTCTTC.

This clonotype occurred many times. Found in a library prepared for alpha chains, this beta chain is an off-target read, and its abundance has little meaning. This chain links TRBV18 with TRBJ1-4, with D possibly TRBD1 on 6 matching bases. The CDR3 is 15 residues long. Trimming took off 3 bases at V and 4 bases at J, with 12 bases between the two ends. The germline V gene encodes CDR1 KGHSH and CDR2 LQKENI. The CDR3 nucleotides are TGTGCCAGCTCACCCAGACAGGCTCTTAATGAAAAACTGTTTTTT. The encoded protein is CASSPRQALNEKLFF.

With regard to this clonotype: The library was prepared for alpha chains; this beta chain is a stray read, so its frequency means little. The chain has TRBV12-3 or TRBV12-4 and TRBJ2-5, with 8 bases that match TRBD2. V was pared by 2 bases and J by 1 base, with 3 bases of the junction left unmatched. The CDR3 runs to 15 residues. In nucleotides, the CDR3 is TGTGCCAGCAGTTTAATGGCGGGGGGCCAAGAGACCCAGTACTTC. It encodes CASSLMAGGQETQYF.

A remark on this clonotype: This beta chain turned up in a library designed for alpha chains; as an off-target read, its abundance says little. The chain joins TRBV11-2 to TRBJ2-1; D may be TRBD1 (6 bases). The CDR3 is made up of 15 amino acids. The germline CDR1 and CDR2 sequences are SGHAT and FQNNGV. Trimming took off 2 bases at V and 5 bases at J, with 13 bases between the two ends. CDR3 in DNA: TGTGCCAGCAGCTTACTACGGACAGCCAACAATGAGCAGTTCTTC. Translated, it gives CASSLLRTANNEQFF.

This clonotype is categorized as medium-sized (0.01 to 0.1%). Because the library targeted alpha chains, this beta chain is an off-target read whose size means little. J is TRBJ1-2 and V is TRBV4-3, with D possibly being TRBD1 (6 bases). Trimming removed 0 bases from V and 4 bases from J, with 15 bases in between. CDR1 is LGHNA, CDR2 YSLEER, per germline. This CDR3 contains 16 residues. CDR3 amino acids: CASSQEGGQGSYGYTF. Here the CDR3 DNA reads TGCGCCAGCAGCCAAGAAGGGGGGCAGGGGAGCTATGGCTACACCTTC.

This clonotype has at least ten counts. This beta chain is a stray sequence in a library constructed for alpha chains; its clone size is not meaningful. J is TRBJ2-1 and V is TRBV6-2 or TRBV6-3; 7 positions match TRBD1. There are 14 residues in the CDR3. CDR1 and CDR2 from the germline V gene are MNHEY and SVGEGT. V was pared by 5 bases and J by 4 bases, with 5 bases of the junction left unmatched. This CDR3 reads CASSRQGSYNEQFF. DNA of the CDR3: TGTGCCAGCAGTCGACAGGGTTCGTACAATGAGCAGTTCTTC.

This clonotype is medium-sized (0.01 to 0.1%) by share. For a library built for alpha chains, this beta chain is a stray read; little rests on its size. The rearrangement links TRBV9 to TRBJ2-7, with 8 bases fitting TRBD2. This CDR3 comprises 14 residues. V gave up 7 bases and J gave up 3 bases; unmatched junction bases: 9. CDR1 and CDR2 (germline): SGDLS, YYNGEE. Written as DNA, the CDR3 is TGTGCCAGCTCACCGGGACTAGTAAGCTACGAGCAGTACTTC. This translates into CASSPGLVSYEQYF.